One and the same sample provided the 18 T cell receptor beta chains below, sequenced in a study of blood T cell repertoires in COVID-19 (dated by TCRdb to about 2020). Receptor libraries were prepared by the immunoSEQ multiplex PCR assay. TCRdb took this table from immuneACCESS and kept in-frame rearrangements with V and J called. Such tables lack part of the clones; where checked against another copy, unresolved V genes explain under half of the gap, and the rest is unexplained. Within this sample are roughly 240,000 clones, with roughly 80% of them counted one time only. Around 3.3% of the sample comes from the top ten. Sequences were obtained from PBMCs or T cells enriched from blood (not recorded which). These receptor sequences come from a woman aged 40 to 50 who had been exposed to COVID-19.

The CDR3: CASRKAGGEYTEAFF. CDR3 in DNA: TGTGCCAGCAGGAAAGCGGGGGGCGAGTACACTGAAGCTTTCTTT. The chain employs TRBV27 and TRBJ1-1; TRBD1 might be the D (6 bases). The CDR3 runs 15 residues. Trimming pared 6 bases from V and 3 bases from J, leaving 17 bases between. The germline CDR1 and CDR2 sequences are MNHEY and SMNVEV (reference sequence).

This chain links TRBV14 with TRBJ2-1, with TRBD2 matching 9 bases. Germline assignment: CDR1 SGHDN and CDR2 FVKESK. There are 20 residues in the CDR3. J lost 0 bases, V lost 1 base, and 13 bases had no gene match. The CDR3 spells CASSQGYLAGQSSSYNEQFF. Written as DNA, the CDR3 is TGTGCCAGCAGCCAAGGGTACCTAGCGGGGCAATCTAGCTCCTACAATGAGCAGTTCTTC. Full variable domain (outside the CDR3, taken from reference TRBV14 and TRBJ2-1): EAGVTQFPSHSVIEKGQTVTLRCDPISGHDNLYWYRRVMGKEIKFLLHFVKESKQDESGMPNNRFLAERTGGTYSTLKVQPAELEDSGVYFCASSQGYLAGQSSSYNEQFFGPGTRLTVL.

The genes are TRBV4-1 and TRBJ2-7, with TRBD1 identical over 12 bases. Germline lookup yields CDR1 MGHRA and CDR2 YSYEKL. With 1 base clipped from V and 4 bases from J, the junction kept 5 bases outside the gene matches. The length of the CDR3 is 16 residues. The CDR3 DNA reads TGCGCCAGCAGCCAAGCCGGGACAGGGGGCAGGTACGAGCAGTACTTC. It codes for CASSQAGTGGRYEQYF.

The chain is built from TRBV19 and TRBJ1-2, with D hard to call. There are 15 residues in the CDR3. Per germline, CDR1 LNHDA and CDR2 SQIVND (reference sequence). With 5 bases removed from V and 8 bases from J, the gap between germline ends came to 21 bases. CDR3 protein: CASSPHPEHPRGYTF. CDR3 nucleotides: TGTGCCAGTAGTCCCCATCCAGAACATCCGAGGGGCTACACCTTC.

The CDR3: CASSTGPGGRAFF. The CDR3 coding sequence is TGTGCCAGCAGTACCGGACCAGGGGGTAGAGCTTTCTTT. The chain couples TRBV6-2 or TRBV6-3 to TRBJ1-1; 7 positions agree with TRBD1. With 5 bases clipped from V and 10 bases from J, the junction kept 10 bases outside the gene matches. CDR3 size: 13 residues. The V gene's germline CDR1 is MNHEY and CDR2 SVGEGT.

The chain links TRBV6-5 to TRBJ1-1, with D possibly matching TRBD1 (6 bases). This CDR3 is 15 amino acids long. Trimming took 4 bases from V and 0 from J, leaving 12 bases between them. Germline loops: CDR1 MNHEY, CDR2 SVGAGI. The CDR3 nucleotides are TGTGCCAGCAGTTCGGGGGGCTCTTTGAACACTGAAGCTTTCTTT. Translating gives CASSSGGSLNTEAFF.

V and J are TRBV6-1 and TRBJ1-2; 10 bases match TRBD1. The trim removed 3 bases at V and 1 base at J, leaving 2 bases unmatched. Germline values: CDR1 MNHNS, CDR2 SASEGT. This CDR3 is 15 amino acids long. This CDR3 is CASSETGGDNYGYTF. As DNA, the CDR3 is TGTGCCAGCAGTGAGACAGGGGGCGATAACTATGGCTACACCTTC.

This clone appeared a single time. V is TRBV6-5 and J is TRBJ1-6, with D perhaps TRBD1 (5 bases). The germline V and J ends were trimmed by 6 bases and 8 bases, with 17 bases remaining between them. Germline V gene data show CDR1 as MNHEY and CDR2 as SVGAGI. This CDR3 has 15 residues. The CDR3: CASRPPGLSYSPLHF. The CDR3 DNA sequence: TGTGCCAGCAGGCCCCCGGGACTGAGCTATTCACCCCTCCACTTT.

The rearrangement links TRBV21-1 to TRBJ1-5; TRBD1 is the table's D call, not checked against the DNA. TRBV21-1 is a pseudogene segment. This CDR3 spans 14 amino acids. The CDR3 is CASSNGQGNQPQHF. The CDR3 region has the DNA TGTGCCAGCAGCAATGGACAGGGGAATCAGCCCCAGCATTTT.

The gene calls are TRBV10-1 and TRBJ1-5; weak D call: TRBD1 (5 bases). Germline CDR1 and CDR2: WNHNN and SYGVQD (reference sequence). The V and J ends lost 2 bases and 9 bases respectively, with 23 bases between them. This CDR3 comprises 17 residues. CDR3 DNA sequence: TGCGCCAGCAGTGAGATTACCAGTAGACAGAAGTCTGCGCCCCAGCATTTT. This sequence encodes CASSEITSRQKSAPQHF.

The chain joins TRBV7-9 to TRBJ1-2; 8 bases match TRBD1. The ends lost 5 bases at V and 4 bases at J; junction bases unmatched: 9. The CDR3 is made up of 15 amino acids. Germline values: CDR1 SEHNR, CDR2 FQNEAQ (reference sequence). The CDR3 spells CASSPQGARSYGYTF. The CDR3 region has the DNA TGTGCCAGCAGCCCCCAGGGGGCGCGCAGCTATGGCTACACCTTC.

V gene TRBV28 combines with J gene TRBJ1-5; TRBD1 matches 9 bases. The CDR3 has 15 amino acids. V lost 5 bases and J lost 4; bases outside the gene matches: 6. Germline-derived CDR1 and CDR2 are MDHEN and SYDVKM. In DNA form, the CDR3 reads TGTGCCAGCAGTCCGACGGACAGGGGAAATCAGCCCCAGCATTTT. It is translated as CASSPTDRGNQPQHF.

V and J are TRBV11-3 and TRBJ2-5; D is perhaps TRBD1 (6 bases). The CDR3 totals 15 residues. The germline V gene has CDR1 SGHNT and CDR2 YENEEA. Trimming shortened V by 2 bases and J by 2 bases, and 12 bases separated the two germline ends. The CDR3: CASSLNLGGQETQYF. The CDR3 DNA is TGTGCCAGCAGCTTAAATTTAGGGGGACAAGAGACCCAGTACTTC.

V gene TRBV4-2 combines with J gene TRBJ2-2; weak D call: TRBD2 (5 bases). Germline V CDR1 and CDR2: LGHNA, YNFKEQ. Between the trimmed V and J ends, which lost 1 base and 4 bases, there was a span of 16 bases. This CDR3 contains 17 residues. The CDR3 protein is CASSQAAAGSGTGELFF. CDR3 in DNA: TGTGCCAGCAGCCAAGCGGCCGCGGGTTCCGGCACCGGGGAGCTGTTTTTT.

The rearrangement links TRBV10-3 to TRBJ2-7; D perhaps matches TRBD2 (6 bases). Germline assignment: CDR1 ENHRY and CDR2 SYGVKD. This CDR3 is built from 13 residues. V lost 8 bases and J lost 6, with 17 bases in between. The CDR3 coding sequence is TGTGCCATCGGTACTAGCCAAGAGGGCGAGCAGTACTTC. It encodes CAIGTSQEGEQYF.

This chain links TRBV28 with TRBJ1-4, with 7 positions matching TRBD1. Germline lookup yields CDR1 MDHEN and CDR2 SYDVKM. The CDR3 extends over 13 amino acids. J was trimmed by 8 bases and V by 7 bases; bases with no gene match: 7. CDR3 amino acids: CASKRGGWEKLFF. CDR3 nucleotides: TGTGCCAGCAAGAGAGGGGGCTGGGAAAAACTGTTTTTT.

The sample holds a few counts of this clone. The chain employs TRBV5-1 and TRBJ1-6; no clear D. There are 14 residues in the CDR3. V lost 1 base and J 6 bases, leaving 8 bases between the germline ends. Per germline, CDR1 SGHRS and CDR2 YFSETQ. The CDR3 sequence: CASSLLEGNSPLHF. For the CDR3, the DNA is TGCGCCAGCAGCTTGTTGGAGGGTAATTCACCCCTCCACTTT. Full variable domain (missing parts from reference TRBV5-1 and TRBJ1-6): KAGVTQTPRYLIKTRGQQVTLSCSPISGHRSVSWYQQTPGQGLQFLFEYFSETQRNKGNFPGRFSGRQFSNSRSEMNVSTLELGDSALYLCASSLLEGNSPLHFGNGTRLTVT.

The V call is TRBV2, the J call TRBJ1-2; tentative D call: TRBD1 (5 bases). V was pared by 9 bases and J by 6 bases, with 17 bases between. CDR1 is SNHLY and CDR2 is FYNNEI in the germline V gene. The CDR3 runs to 13 residues. For the CDR3, the DNA is TGTGCCAGTGAGCTCGGGGCGGGGGATGGCTACACCTTC. It yields the protein CASELGAGDGYTF.